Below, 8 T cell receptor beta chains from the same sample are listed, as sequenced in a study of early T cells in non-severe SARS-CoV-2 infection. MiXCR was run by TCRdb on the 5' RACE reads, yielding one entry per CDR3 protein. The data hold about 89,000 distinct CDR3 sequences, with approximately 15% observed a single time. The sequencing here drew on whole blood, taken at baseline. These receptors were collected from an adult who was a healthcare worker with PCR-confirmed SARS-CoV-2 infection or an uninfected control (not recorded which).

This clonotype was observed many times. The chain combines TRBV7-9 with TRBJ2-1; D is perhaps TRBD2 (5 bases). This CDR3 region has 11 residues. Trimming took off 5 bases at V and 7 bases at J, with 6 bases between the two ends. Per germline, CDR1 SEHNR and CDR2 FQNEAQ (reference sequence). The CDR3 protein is CASSRGNEQFF. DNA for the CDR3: TGTGCCAGCAGCAGAGGGAATGAGCAGTTCTTC. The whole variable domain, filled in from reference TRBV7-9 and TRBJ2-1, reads DTGVSQNPRHKITKRGQNVTFRCDPISEHNRLYWYRQTLGQGPEFLTYFQNEAQLEKSRLLSDRFSAERPKGSFSTLEIQRTEQGDSAMYLCASSRGNEQFFGPGTRLTVL.

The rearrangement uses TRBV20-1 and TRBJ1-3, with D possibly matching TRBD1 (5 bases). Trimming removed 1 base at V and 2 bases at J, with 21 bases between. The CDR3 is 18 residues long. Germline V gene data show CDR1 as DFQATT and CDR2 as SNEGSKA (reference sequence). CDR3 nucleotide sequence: TGCAGTGCTAGAGGACCTTGGGAGCGAGGGACGGCTGGAAACACCATATATTTT. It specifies CSARGPWERGTAGNTIYF.

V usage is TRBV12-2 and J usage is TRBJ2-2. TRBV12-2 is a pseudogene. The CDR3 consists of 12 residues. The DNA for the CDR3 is TGTGCAAGTCGCCCTACTATCGGGGAGCTGTTTTTT. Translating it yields CASRPTIGELFF.

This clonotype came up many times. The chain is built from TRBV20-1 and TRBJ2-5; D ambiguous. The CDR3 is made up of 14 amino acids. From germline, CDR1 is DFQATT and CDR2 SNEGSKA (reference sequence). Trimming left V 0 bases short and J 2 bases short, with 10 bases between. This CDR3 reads CSARDRTGQETQYF. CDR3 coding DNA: TGCAGTGCTAGAGATCGGACCGGTCAAGAGACCCAGTACTTC.

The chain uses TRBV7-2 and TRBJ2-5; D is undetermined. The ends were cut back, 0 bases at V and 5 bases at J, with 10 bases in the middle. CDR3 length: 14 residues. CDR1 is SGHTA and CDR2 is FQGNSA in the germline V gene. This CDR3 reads CASSLAGPAETQYF. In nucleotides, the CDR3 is TGTGCCAGCAGCTTAGCAGGTCCGGCCGAGACCCAGTACTTC.

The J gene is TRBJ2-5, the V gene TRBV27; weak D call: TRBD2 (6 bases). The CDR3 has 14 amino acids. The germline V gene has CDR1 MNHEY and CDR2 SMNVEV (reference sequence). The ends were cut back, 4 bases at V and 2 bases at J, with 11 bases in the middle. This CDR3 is CASSWAGRQETQYF. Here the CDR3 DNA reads TGTGCCAGCAGTTGGGCGGGGAGACAAGAGACCCAGTACTTC.

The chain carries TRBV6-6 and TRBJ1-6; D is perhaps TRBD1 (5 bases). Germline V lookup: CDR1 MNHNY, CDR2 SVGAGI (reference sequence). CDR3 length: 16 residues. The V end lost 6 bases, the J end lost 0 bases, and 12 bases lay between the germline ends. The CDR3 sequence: CASRPAGTSYNSPLHF. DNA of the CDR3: TGTGCCAGCAGACCGGCAGGGACCTCCTATAATTCACCCCTCCACTTT.

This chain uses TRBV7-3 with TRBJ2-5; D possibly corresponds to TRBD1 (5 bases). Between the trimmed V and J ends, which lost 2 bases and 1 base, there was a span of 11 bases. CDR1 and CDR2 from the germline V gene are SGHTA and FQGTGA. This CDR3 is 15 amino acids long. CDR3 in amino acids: CASSLQGHSQETQYF. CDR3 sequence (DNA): TGTGCCAGCAGCTTACAGGGTCACTCCCAAGAGACCCAGTACTTC. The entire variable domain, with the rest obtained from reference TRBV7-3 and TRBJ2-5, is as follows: GAGVSQTPSNKVTEKGKYVELRCDPISGHTALYWYRQSLGQGPEFLIYFQGTGAADDSGLPNDRFFAVRPEGSVSTLKIQRTERGDSAVYLCASSLQGHSQETQYFGPGTRLLVL.